The clone carrying this T cell receptor beta chain showed up many times. Its antigen is undetermined. Noted time point: longitudinal time-point 3. TCRdb analysed the 5' RACE reads with MiXCR anew, one entry per CDR3 protein. The sample carries fewer than 85,000 distinct CDR3 sequences, under 4.5% recorded once. This sample was included in a study of neurological immune-mediated disorders. General study findings and limits: Phylogenetic grouping assigned the repertoires of 18 of 34 multiple sclerosis patients to a single cluster of related CDR3 sequences. This cluster may be a repertoire-level signature.

CDR1 is GTSNPN and CDR2 is SVGIG in the germline V gene (reference sequence). V lost 0 bases and J lost 10, with 4 bases in between. The CDR3 totals 11 residues. This sequence was found in a woman between 55 and 75 years old with multiple sclerosis. The chain joins TRBV30 to TRBJ1-6; D remains unclear. The sequenced sample was PBMCs. The CDR3 here is CAWSVQSPLHF. CDR3 nucleotides: TGTGCCTGGAGTGTACAGTCACCCCTCCACTTT.